This T cell receptor (beta chain) derives from a study of tumor-infiltrating lymphocytes in primary liver carcinoma. Germline V CDR1 and CDR2: MNHEY, SVGAGI. Trimming stripped 0 bases from V and 2 bases from J, with 7 bases between. The CDR3 is 15 residues long. Unsorted whole blood supplied the blood RNA, and germline DNA was isolated too. Treatment-naive at the time, the patients had chronic HBV infection. Four milliliters of peripheral blood were gathered ahead of the operation. The template, approximately 500 ng total RNA, yielded TCR beta cDNA made with a constant-region primer. Sequencing libraries for TCR beta derived from three nested multiplex PCR rounds that used slightly modified ARM-PCR. Researchers ran the first two PCR rounds for roughly 10 cycles each with TRBV1-TRBV30 forward primers and a C-beta reverse primer. A single record per CDR3 protein comes from TCRdb applying MiXCR to the multiplex PCR reads. The data show about 350,000 distinct CDR3 sequences, 65% seen once.

This clonotype was detected many times. The V and J genes are TRBV6-5 and TRBJ1-4, with D possibly TRBD1 on 5 matching bases. The clonotype originates from a man in his forties with primary liver carcinoma and hepatitis B virus infection. The sequenced material came from peripheral blood. This CDR3 reads CASSYSRGTNEKLFF. The CDR3 DNA reads as TGTGCCAGCAGTTACTCCCGGGGGACTAATGAAAAACTGTTTTTT.